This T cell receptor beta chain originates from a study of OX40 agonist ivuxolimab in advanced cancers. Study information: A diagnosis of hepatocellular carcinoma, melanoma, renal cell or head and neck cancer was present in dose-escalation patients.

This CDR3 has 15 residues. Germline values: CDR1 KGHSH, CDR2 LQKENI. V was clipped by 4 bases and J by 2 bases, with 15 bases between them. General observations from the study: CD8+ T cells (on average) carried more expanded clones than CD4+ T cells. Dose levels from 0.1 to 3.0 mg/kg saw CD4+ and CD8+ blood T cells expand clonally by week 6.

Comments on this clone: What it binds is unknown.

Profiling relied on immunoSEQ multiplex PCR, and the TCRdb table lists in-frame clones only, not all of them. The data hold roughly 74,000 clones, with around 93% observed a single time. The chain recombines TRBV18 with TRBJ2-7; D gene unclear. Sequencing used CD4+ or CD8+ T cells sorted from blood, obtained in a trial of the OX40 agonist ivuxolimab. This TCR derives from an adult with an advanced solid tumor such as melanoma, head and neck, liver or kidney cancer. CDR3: CASSLLPGRAYEQYF. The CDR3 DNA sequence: TGTGCCAGCTCACTCTTACCGGGCCGTGCCTACGAGCAGTACTTC.